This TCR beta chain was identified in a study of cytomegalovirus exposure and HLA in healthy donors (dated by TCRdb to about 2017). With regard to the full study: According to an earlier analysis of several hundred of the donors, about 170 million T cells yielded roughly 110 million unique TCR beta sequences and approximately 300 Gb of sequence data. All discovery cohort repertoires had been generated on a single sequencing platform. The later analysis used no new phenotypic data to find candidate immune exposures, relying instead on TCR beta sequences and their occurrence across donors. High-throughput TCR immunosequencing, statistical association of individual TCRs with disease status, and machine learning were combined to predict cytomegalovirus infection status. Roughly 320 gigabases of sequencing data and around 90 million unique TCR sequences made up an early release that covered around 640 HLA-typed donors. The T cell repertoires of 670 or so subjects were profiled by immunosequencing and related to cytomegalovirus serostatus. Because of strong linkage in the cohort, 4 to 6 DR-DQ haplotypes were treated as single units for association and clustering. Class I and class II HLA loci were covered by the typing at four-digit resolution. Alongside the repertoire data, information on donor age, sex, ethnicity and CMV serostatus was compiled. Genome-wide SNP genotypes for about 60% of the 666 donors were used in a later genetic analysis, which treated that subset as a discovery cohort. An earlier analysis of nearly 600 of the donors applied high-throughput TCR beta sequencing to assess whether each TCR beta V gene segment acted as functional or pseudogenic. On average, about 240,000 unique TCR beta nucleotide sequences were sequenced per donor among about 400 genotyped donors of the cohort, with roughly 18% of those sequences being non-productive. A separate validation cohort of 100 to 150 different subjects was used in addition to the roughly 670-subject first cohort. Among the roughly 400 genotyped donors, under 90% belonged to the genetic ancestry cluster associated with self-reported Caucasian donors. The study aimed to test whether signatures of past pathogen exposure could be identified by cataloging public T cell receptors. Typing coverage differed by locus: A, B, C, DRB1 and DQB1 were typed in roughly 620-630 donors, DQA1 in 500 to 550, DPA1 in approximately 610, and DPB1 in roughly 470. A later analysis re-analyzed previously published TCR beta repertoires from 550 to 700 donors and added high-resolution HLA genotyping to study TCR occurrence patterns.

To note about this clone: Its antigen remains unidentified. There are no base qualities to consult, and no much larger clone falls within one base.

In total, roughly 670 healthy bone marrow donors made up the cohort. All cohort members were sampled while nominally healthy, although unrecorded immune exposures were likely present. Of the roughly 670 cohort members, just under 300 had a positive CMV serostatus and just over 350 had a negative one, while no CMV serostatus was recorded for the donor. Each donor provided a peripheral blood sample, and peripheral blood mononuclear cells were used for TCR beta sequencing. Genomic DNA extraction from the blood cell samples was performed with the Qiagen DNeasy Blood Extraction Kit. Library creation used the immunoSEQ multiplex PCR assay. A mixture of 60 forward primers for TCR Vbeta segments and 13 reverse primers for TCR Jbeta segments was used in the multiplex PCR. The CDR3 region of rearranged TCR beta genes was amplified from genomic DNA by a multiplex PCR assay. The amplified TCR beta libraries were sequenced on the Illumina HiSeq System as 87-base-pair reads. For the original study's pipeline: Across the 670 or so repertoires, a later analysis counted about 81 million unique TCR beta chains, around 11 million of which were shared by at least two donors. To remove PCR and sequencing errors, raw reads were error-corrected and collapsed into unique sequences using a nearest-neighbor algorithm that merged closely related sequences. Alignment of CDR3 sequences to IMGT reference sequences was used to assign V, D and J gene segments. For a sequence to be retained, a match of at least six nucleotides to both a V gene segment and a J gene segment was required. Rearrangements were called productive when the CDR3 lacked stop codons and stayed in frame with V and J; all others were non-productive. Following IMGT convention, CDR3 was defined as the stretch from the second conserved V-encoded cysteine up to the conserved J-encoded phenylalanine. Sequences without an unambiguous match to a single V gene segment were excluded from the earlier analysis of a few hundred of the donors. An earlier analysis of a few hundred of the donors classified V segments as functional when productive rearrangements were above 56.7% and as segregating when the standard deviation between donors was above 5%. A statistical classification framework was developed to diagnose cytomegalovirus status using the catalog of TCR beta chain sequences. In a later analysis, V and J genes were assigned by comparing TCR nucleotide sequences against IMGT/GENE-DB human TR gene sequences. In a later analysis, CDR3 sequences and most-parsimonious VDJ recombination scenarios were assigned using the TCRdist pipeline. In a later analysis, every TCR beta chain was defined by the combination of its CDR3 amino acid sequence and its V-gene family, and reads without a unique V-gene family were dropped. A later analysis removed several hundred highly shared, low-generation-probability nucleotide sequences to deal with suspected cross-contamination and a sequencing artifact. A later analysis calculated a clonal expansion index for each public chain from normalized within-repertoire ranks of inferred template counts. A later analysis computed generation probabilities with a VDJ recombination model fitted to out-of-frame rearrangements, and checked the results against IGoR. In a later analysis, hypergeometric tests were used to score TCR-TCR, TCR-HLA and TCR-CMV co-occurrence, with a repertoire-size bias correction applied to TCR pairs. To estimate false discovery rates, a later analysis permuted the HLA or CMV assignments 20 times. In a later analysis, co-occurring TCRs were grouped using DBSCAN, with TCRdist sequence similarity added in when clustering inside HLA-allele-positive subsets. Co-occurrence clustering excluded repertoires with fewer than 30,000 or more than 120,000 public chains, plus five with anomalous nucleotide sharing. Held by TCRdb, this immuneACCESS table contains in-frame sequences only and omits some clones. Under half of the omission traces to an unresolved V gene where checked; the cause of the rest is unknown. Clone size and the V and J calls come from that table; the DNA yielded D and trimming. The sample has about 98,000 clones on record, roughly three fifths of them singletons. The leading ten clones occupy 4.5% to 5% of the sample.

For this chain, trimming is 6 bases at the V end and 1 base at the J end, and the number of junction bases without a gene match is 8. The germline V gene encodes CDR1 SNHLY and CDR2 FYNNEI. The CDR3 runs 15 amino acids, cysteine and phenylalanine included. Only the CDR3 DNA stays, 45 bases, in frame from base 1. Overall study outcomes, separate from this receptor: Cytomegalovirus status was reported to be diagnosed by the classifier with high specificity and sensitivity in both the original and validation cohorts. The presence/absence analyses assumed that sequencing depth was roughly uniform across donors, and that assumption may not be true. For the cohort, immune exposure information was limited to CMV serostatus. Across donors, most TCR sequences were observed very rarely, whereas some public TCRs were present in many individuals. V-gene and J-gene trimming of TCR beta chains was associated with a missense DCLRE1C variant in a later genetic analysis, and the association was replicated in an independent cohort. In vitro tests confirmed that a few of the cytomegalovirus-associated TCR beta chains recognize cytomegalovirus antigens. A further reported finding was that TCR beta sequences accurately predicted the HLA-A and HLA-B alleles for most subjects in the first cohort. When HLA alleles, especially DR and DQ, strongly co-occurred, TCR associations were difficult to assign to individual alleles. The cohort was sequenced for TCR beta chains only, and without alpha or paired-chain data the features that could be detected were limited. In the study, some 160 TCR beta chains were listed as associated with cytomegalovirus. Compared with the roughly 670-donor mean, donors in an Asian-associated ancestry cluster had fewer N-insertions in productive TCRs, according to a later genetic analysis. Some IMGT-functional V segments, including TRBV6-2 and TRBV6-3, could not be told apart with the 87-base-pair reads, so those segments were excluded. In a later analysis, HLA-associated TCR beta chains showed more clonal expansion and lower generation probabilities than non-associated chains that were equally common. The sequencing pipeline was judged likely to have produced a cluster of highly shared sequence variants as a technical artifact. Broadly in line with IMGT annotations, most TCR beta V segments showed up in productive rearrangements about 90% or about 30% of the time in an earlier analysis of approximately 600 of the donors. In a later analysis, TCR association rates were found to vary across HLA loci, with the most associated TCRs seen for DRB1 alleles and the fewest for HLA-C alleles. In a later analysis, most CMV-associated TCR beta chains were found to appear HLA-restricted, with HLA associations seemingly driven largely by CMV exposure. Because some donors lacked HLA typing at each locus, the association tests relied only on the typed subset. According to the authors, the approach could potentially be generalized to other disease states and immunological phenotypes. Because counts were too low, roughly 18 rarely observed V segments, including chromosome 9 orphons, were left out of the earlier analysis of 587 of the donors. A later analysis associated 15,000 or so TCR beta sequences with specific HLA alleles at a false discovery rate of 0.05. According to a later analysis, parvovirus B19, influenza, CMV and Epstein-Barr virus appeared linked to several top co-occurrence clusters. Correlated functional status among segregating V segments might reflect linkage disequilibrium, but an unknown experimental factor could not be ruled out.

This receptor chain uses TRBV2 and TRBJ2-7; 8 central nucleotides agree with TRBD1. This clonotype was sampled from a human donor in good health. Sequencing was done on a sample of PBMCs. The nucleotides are TGTGCCAGCAGAACCGGACAGGGTGGTTCCTACGAGCAGTACTTC. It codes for CASRTGQGGSYEQYF.